The T cell receptor beta chain under discussion was sequenced for a study of beta chain features in type 1 diabetes. Study observations and caveats: Patients' naive, central memory and Treg TCRB repertoires seemed closer to one another than those of healthy donors. A moderate, significant TCRB CDR3 shortening appeared in type 1 diabetes across four CD4+ subsets.

Sorted populations were all over 98% pure. This clone was picked up many times. Its target is unknown. The ends were cut back, 5 bases at V and 5 bases at J, with 18 bases in the middle. Looked up from germline, CDR1 is SGHTA and CDR2 is FQGNSA. The CDR3 has 15 amino acids. The whole isolated RNA underwent reverse transcription, so sequencing captured expressed TCRB transcripts. Read counts averaged around 3.9 million for samples of naive, central memory and regulatory T cells. Only in-frame clones appear in the TCRdb table, and some are missing; sequencing was by immunoSEQ multiplex PCR. The sample has under 150,000 clones, about 10% seen once.

Source material: central memory CD4+ T cells from blood. The V gene is TRBV7-2, the J gene TRBJ2-5, with D maybe TRBD1 (6 bases). This sequence was found in a man under 40 with type 1 diabetes. Here the CDR3 reads CASSPKRIRGETQYF. CDR3 DNA sequence: TGTGCCAGCAGCCCCAAGAGGATAAGGGGGGAGACCCAGTACTTC.